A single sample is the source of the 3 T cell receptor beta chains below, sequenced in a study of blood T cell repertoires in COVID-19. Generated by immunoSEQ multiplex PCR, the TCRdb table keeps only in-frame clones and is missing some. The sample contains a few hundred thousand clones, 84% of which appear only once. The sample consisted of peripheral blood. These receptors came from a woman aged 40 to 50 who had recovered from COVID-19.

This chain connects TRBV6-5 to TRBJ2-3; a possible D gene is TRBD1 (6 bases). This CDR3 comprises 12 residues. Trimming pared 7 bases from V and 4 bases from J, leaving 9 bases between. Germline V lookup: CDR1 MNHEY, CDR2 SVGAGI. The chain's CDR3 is CASTRTADTQYF. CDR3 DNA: TGTGCCAGCACTCGGACAGCAGATACGCAGTATTTT.

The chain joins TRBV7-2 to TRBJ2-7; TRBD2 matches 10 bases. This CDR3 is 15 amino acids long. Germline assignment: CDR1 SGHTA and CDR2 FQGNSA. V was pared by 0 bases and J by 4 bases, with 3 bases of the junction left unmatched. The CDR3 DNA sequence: TGTGCCAGCAGCTTAGCGCCTAGCGGGGGTTACGAGCAGTACTTC. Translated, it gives CASSLAPSGGYEQYF.

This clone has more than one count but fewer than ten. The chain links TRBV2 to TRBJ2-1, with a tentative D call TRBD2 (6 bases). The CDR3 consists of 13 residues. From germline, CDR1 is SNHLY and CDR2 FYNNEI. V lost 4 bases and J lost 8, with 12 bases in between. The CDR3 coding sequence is TGTGCCAGCAGTGGGGGACTCTCTGATGAGCAGTTCTTC. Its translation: CASSGGLSDEQFF.